Below, 12 T cell receptor beta chains from the same sample are listed, as sequenced in a study of blood T cell repertoires in COVID-19. Assay used: immunoSEQ multiplex PCR; TCRdb lists only in-frame clones, some missing. This sample has 200,000 to 250,000 clones; 82% occur once, and the top ten carry approximately 4%. Sample: peripheral blood. These receptor sequences come from a woman aged 80 or older with acute or convalescent COVID-19.

The chain carries TRBV2 and TRBJ2-3, with 12 positions matching TRBD2. V dropped 6 bases and J dropped 4; count of bases not matched to a gene: 2. CDR3 length: 14 residues. CDR1 is SNHLY, CDR2 FYNNEI, per germline. CDR3: CASSLAGGADTQYF. DNA of the CDR3: TGTGCCAGCAGCCTAGCGGGGGGGGCAGATACGCAGTATTTT.

The V and J genes are TRBV5-6 and TRBJ2-5; D is possibly TRBD1 (6 bases). The germline CDR1 and CDR2 sequences are SGHDT and YYEEEE. This CDR3 is built from 14 residues. Trimming removed 1 base at V and 1 base at J, with 8 bases between. DNA of the CDR3: TGTGCCAGCAGCTTGTGGGGGCCCCAAGAGACCCAGTACTTC. It yields the protein CASSLWGPQETQYF.

The chain combines TRBV15 with TRBJ1-1; D perhaps matches TRBD1 (5 bases). The CDR3 has 14 amino acids. V lost 4 bases and J lost 3, with 12 bases in between. Germline CDR1 is LNHNV and CDR2 is YYDKDF (reference sequence). The CDR3 bases are TGTGCCACCAGCAAGATGGGGGGGGACACTGAAGCTTTCTTT. It encodes CATSKMGGDTEAFF.

The genes are TRBV4-2 and TRBJ1-4; 7 bases align to TRBD1. There are 16 residues in the CDR3. Looked up from germline, CDR1 is LGHNA and CDR2 is YNFKEQ. Trimming removed 1 base from V and 6 bases from J; junction bases left unmatched: 8. CDR3 region: CASSQVFETGYEKLFF. The CDR3 bases are TGTGCCAGCAGCCAAGTTTTTGAGACAGGGTATGAAAAACTGTTTTTT.

A few counts support this clone. V is TRBV4-1 and J is TRBJ2-1; 10 positions agree with TRBD2. This CDR3 comprises 17 residues. Germline assignment: CDR1 MGHRA and CDR2 YSYEKL. The junction had 8 bases not matched to a gene; V was cut back by 0 bases and J by 6 bases. This CDR3 is CASSQDFTSGGANEQFF. The CDR3 DNA reads as TGCGCCAGCAGCCAAGATTTCACGAGCGGGGGGGCCAATGAGCAGTTCTTC.

This chain uses TRBV7-9 with TRBJ1-2, with 8 positions matching TRBD1. Losses at the gene ends were 1 base for V and 8 bases for J; bases not matched to a gene: 9. Germline CDR1 reads SEHNR; CDR2 reads FQNEAQ (reference sequence). The CDR3 totals 15 residues. CDR3 bases: TGTGCCAGCAGCTTAGTTGTTTCAGGGGGCGGCGGCTACACCTTC. Translating gives CASSLVVSGGGGYTF.

The gene calls are TRBV4-2 and TRBJ1-1; D unresolved. CDR1 is LGHNA and CDR2 is YNFKEQ in the germline V gene. The CDR3 runs 13 residues. Trimming removed 4 bases from V and 1 base from J, with 7 bases in between. The CDR3, as DNA: TGTGCCAGCAGCCCGACTGAGAACACTGAAGCTTTCTTT. Translating it yields CASSPTENTEAFF.

The chain recombines TRBV19 with TRBJ1-6; D possibly corresponds to TRBD1 (5 bases). This CDR3 contains 13 residues. Between the trimmed V and J ends, which lost 6 bases and 9 bases, there was a span of 12 bases. Germline-derived CDR1 and CDR2 are LNHDA and SQIVND (reference sequence). The chain's CDR3 is CASSPGRSSPLHF. The CDR3 bases are TGTGCCAGTAGCCCAGGGCGCAGTTCACCCCTCCACTTT.

The chain is built from TRBV10-3 and TRBJ1-5; D is perhaps TRBD1 (5 bases). The CDR3 contains 15 residues. V lost 2 bases and J lost 0, with 8 bases in between. Germline V gives CDR1 ENHRY, CDR2 SYGVKD. CDR3 amino acids: CAISEGTYSNQPQHF. DNA of the CDR3: TGTGCCATCAGTGAGGGGACTTATAGCAATCAGCCCCAGCATTTT.

This rearrangement joins TRBV10-3 to TRBJ1-1, with a tentative D call TRBD1 (6 bases). The CDR3 contains 13 residues. CDR1 and CDR2 from the germline V gene are ENHRY and SYGVKD. Trimming took off 8 bases at V and 0 bases at J, with 10 bases between the two ends. The CDR3 DNA reads TGTGCCATCGGACGGACAGTGAACACTGAAGCTTTCTTT. This sequence encodes CAIGRTVNTEAFF.

The V gene is TRBV6-1, the J gene TRBJ1-6, with D possibly TRBD1 on 6 matching bases. Germline lookup yields CDR1 MNHNS and CDR2 SASEGT. Between the trimmed V and J ends, which lost 2 bases and 2 bases, there was a span of 10 bases. CDR3 length equals 16 residues. The CDR3 nucleotides read TGTGCCAGCAGTGAACGGCAGGGGCCCTATAATTCACCCCTCCACTTT. It codes for CASSERQGPYNSPLHF.

The genes are TRBV5-4 and TRBJ1-2; D unclear. Trimming cost V 1 base and J 0 bases, with 7 bases left between them. The germline gives CDR1 SGHNT, CDR2 YYREEE (reference sequence). The CDR3 loop spans 14 amino acids. The CDR3 nucleotides read TGTGCCAGCAGCTTGCTCCAGGCTAACTATGGCTACACCTTC. Translation gives CASSLLQANYGYTF. Full variable domain (remainder filled in from reference TRBV5-4 and TRBJ1-2): ETGVTQSPTHLIKTRGQQVTLRCSSQSGHNTVSWYQQALGQGPQFIFQYYREEENGRGNFPPRFSGLQFPNYSSELNVNALELDDSALYLCASSLLQANYGYTFGSGTRLTVV.